This T cell receptor (beta chain) was sequenced in a study of blood T cell repertoires in COVID-19. Looking at the study overall: Acute-phase and convalescent COVID-19 samples originated in the United States, Italy and Spain.

V dropped 6 bases and J dropped 3 bases, with 14 bases sitting between them. Germline V gene lookup returns CDR1 MDHEN and CDR2 SYDVKM. The CDR3 has 14 amino acids. This clone was seen more than once but under ten times. Clones were read by immunoSEQ multiplex PCR, and TCRdb kept only the in-frame ones, dropping some. The sample lists about 260,000 clones; approximately 80% were seen once. Sequenced: peripheral blood. The rearrangement joins TRBV28 to TRBJ1-1; D remains ambiguous. The sequence derives from a woman older than 75 with acute or convalescent COVID-19. CDR3 in DNA: TGTGCCAGCAGCCCTTTTGGCAGTCACACTGAAGCTTTCTTT. Translated, it gives CASSPFGSHTEAFF.